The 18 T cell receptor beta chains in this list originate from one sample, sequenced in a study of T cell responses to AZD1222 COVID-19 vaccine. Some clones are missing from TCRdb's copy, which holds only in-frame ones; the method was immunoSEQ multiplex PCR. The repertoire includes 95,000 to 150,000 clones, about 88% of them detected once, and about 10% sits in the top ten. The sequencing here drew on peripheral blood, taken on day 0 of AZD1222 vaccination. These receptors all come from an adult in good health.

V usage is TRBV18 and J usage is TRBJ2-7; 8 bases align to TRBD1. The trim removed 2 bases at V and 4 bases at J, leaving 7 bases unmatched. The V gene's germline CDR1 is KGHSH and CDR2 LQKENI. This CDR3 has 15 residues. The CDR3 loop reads CASSPRQGKLYEQYF. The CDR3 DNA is TGTGCCAGCTCACCAAGACAGGGGAAACTATACGAGCAGTACTTC.

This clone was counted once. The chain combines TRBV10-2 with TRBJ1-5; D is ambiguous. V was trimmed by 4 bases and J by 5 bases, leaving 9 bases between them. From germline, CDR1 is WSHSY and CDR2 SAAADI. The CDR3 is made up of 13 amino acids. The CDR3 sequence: CASSGQYYQPQHF. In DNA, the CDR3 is TGCGCCAGCAGTGGCCAATATTATCAGCCCCAGCATTTT.

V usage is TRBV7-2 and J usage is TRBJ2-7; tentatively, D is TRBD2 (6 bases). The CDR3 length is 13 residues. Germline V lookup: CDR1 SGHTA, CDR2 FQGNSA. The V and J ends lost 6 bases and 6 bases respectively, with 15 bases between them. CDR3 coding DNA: TGTGCCAGCAGTTTTAGCGCCGGGGGCGAGCAGTACTTC. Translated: CASSFSAGGEQYF.

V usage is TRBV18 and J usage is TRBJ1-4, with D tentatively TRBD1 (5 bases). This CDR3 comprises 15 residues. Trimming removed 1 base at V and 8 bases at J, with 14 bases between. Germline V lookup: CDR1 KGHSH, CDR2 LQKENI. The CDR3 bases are TGTGCCAGCTCACCACGGGGGAACCCTGGAGAAAAACTGTTTTTT. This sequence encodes CASSPRGNPGEKLFF.

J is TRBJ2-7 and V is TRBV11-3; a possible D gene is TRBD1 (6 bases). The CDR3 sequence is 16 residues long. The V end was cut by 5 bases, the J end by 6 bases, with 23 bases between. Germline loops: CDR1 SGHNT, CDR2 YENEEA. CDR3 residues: CASSLRGQRRGTEQYF. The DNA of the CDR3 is TGTGCCAGCAGCCTCCGAGGACAGAGACGGGGAACCGAGCAGTACTTC.

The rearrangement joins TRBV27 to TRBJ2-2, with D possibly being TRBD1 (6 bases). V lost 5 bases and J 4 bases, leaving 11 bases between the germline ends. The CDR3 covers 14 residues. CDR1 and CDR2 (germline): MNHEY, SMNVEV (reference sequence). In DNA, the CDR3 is TGTGCCAGCAGTACCGGGACAACCACCGGGGAGCTGTTTTTT. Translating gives CASSTGTTTGELFF.

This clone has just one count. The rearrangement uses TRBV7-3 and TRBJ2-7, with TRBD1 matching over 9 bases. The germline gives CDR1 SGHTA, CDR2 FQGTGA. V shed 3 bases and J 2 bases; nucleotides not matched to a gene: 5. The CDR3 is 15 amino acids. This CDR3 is CASSLGTGSPYEQYF. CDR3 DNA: TGTGCCAGCAGCTTGGGGACAGGGAGCCCCTACGAGCAGTACTTC. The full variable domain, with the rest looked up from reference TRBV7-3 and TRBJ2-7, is GAGVSQTPSNKVTEKGKYVELRCDPISGHTALYWYRQSLGQGPEFLIYFQGTGAADDSGLPNDRFFAVRPEGSVSTLKIQRTERGDSAVYLCASSLGTGSPYEQYFGPGTRLTVT.

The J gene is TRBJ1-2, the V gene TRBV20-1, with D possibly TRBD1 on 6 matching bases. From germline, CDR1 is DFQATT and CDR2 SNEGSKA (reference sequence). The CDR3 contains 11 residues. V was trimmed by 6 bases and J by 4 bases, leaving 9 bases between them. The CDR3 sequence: CSADSLYGYTF. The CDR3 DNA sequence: TGCAGTGCGGACAGCCTCTATGGCTACACCTTC.

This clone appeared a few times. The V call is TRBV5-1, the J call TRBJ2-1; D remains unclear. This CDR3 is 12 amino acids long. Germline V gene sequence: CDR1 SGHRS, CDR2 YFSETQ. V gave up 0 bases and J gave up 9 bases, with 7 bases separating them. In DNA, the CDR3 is TGCGCCAGCAGCTTGGGACTCCCTGAGCAGTTCTTC. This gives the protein CASSLGLPEQFF. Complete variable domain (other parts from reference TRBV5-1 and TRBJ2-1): KAGVTQTPRYLIKTRGQQVTLSCSPISGHRSVSWYQQTPGQGLQFLFEYFSETQRNKGNFPGRFSGRQFSNSRSEMNVSTLELGDSALYLCASSLGLPEQFFGPGTRLTVL.

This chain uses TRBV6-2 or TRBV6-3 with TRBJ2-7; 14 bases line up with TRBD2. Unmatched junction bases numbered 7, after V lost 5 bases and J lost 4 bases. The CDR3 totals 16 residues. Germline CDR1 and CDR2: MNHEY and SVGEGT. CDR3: CASSDYGTSGRYEQYF. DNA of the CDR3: TGTGCCAGCAGTGACTACGGGACTAGCGGGAGATACGAGCAGTACTTC.

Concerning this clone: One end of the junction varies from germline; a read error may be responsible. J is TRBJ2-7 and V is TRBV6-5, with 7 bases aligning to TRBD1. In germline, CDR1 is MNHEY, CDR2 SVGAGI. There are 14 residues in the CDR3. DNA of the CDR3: TGTGCCAGCAGGCCGAAAGCGCGTGACAGGGAAGAACGCTTC. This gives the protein CASRPKARDREERF.

The CDR3 nucleotides are TGCGCCAGCAGCCTGGCCATGGGACAGGGATGCGAGCAGTACTTC. It specifies CASSLAMGQGCEQYF. The chain links TRBV5-1 to TRBJ2-7; TRBD1 matches 9 bases. V was clipped by 4 bases and J by 6 bases; unmatched bases: 11. Looked up from germline, CDR1 is SGHRS and CDR2 is YFSETQ. The CDR3 is 15 amino acids.

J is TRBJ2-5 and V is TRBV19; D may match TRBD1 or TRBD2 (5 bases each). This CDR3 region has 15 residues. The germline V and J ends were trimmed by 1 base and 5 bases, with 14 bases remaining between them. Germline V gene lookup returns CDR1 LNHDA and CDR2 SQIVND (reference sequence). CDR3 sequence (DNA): TGTGCCAGTAGTATAGCCGTTCGGGGCAGGGAGACCCAGTACTTC. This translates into CASSIAVRGRETQYF.

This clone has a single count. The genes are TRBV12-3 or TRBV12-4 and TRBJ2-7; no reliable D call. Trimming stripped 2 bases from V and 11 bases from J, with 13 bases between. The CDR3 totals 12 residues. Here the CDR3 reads CASSLSSPPKYF. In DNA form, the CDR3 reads TGTGCCAGCAGTTTAAGCAGCCCTCCGAAGTACTTC.

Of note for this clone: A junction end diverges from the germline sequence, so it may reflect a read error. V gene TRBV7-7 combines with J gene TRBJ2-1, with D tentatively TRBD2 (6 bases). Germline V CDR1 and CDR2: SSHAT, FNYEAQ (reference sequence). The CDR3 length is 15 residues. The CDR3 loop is CASSLAGGDSNEQFF. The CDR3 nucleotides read TGTGCTAGCAGCTTAGCAGGAGGGGACTCCAATGAGCAGTTCTTC. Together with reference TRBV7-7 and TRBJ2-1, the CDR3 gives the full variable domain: GAGVSQSPRYKVTKRGQDVTLRCDPISSHATLYWYQQALGQGPEFLTYFNYEAQPDKSGLPSDRFSAERPEGSISTLTIQRTEQRDSAMYRCASSLAGGDSNEQFFGPGTRLTVL.

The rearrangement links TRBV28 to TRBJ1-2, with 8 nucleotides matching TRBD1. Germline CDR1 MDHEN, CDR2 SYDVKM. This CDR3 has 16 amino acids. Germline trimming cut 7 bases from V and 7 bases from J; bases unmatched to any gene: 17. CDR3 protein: CASTSALAGGESGYTF. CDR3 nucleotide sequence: TGTGCCAGCACCTCGGCCCTAGCAGGGGGCGAGAGTGGCTACACCTTC.

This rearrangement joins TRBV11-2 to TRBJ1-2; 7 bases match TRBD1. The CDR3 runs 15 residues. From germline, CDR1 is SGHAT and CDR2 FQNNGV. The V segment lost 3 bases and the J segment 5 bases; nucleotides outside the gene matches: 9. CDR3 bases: TGTGCCAGCAGCTTTGGGGAAGGGGGCGGATATGGCTACACCTTC. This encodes CASSFGEGGGYGYTF.

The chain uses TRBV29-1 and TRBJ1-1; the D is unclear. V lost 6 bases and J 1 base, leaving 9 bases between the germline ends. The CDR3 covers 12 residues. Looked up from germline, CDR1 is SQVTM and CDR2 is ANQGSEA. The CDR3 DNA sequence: TGCAGCGTCGACAACGGGAACACTGAAGCTTTCTTT. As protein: CSVDNGNTEAFF.